This TCR beta chain was profiled in a study of B cell selection in AIRE deficiency. In germline, CDR1 is GTSNPN, CDR2 SVGIG (reference sequence). V lost 4 bases, J lost 2 bases, and 13 bases lay in between. The length of the CDR3 is 14 residues. Study results and limitations: Of 3657 shared Treg TCRbeta sequences, about 32% were healthy-only, 7.5% to 9.5% patient-only.

CD4+CD127+ cells were sorted as the conventional CD4 T cells. Unrelated healthy donors provided the controls. Clones were read by immunoSEQ multiplex PCR, and TCRdb kept only the in-frame ones, dropping some. The sample records fewer than 25,000 clones, about 96% being singletons. A word on this clone: The antigen remains undetermined.

The sequenced sample consisted of CD4+CD127+ conventional T cells sorted from PBMCs. The rearrangement uses TRBV30 and TRBJ2-3; D unclear. This TCR was sampled from a human donor in good health. The CDR3 nucleotides are TGTGCCTGGACCAAGGGCTACTACACAGATACGCAGTATTTT. It yields the protein CAWTKGYYTDTQYF.